The 30 T cell receptor beta chains listed next were all sequenced from one sample in a study of blood T cells in healthy people across ages. Next came a second PCR, run for about 6 to 12 cycles, which used a sample-barcoded 5' primer along with a J-beta primer mix. MiXCR, run by TCRdb on the 5' RACE reads, gives a single entry per CDR3 protein. The sample has about 970,000 distinct CDR3 sequences; roughly 50% are singletons. Input material: blood. Receptor source: a woman aged 55-70 years in good health.

The chain employs TRBV28 and TRBJ2-7; D perhaps matches TRBD1 (6 bases). The germline V and J ends were trimmed by 7 bases and 3 bases, with 16 bases remaining between them. The germline V gene encodes CDR1 MDHEN and CDR2 SYDVKM. There are 14 residues in the CDR3. The CDR3 nucleotides read TGTGCCAGCATTAGGGCCGGCAGGGGCTACGAGCAGTACTTC. Its protein product is CASIRAGRGYEQYF.

The chain has TRBV10-3 and TRBJ1-3; 7 bases align to TRBD1. The CDR3 is 15 residues long. Looked up from germline, CDR1 is ENHRY and CDR2 is SYGVKD. J lost 4 bases, V lost 8 bases, and 11 bases had no gene match. This CDR3 is CAISATGDAGNTIYF. Written as DNA, the CDR3 is TGTGCCATCTCGGCCACAGGGGACGCAGGAAACACCATATATTTT.

The chain uses TRBV20-1 and TRBJ2-2, with D perhaps TRBD2 (5 bases). Germline loops: CDR1 DFQATT, CDR2 SNEGSKA (reference sequence). V dropped 4 bases and J dropped 4 bases, with 16 bases sitting between them. The CDR3 runs to 15 residues. The CDR3 loop reads CSATESGWATGELFF. The DNA of the CDR3 is TGCAGTGCTACAGAAAGCGGTTGGGCCACCGGGGAGCTGTTTTTT.

The chain has TRBV10-3 and TRBJ2-7; no clear D gene. CDR3 length equals 14 residues. V shed 6 bases and J shed 0 bases, with 12 bases lying between them. Per the germline V gene, CDR1 is ENHRY and CDR2 is SYGVKD. The CDR3 sequence: CAIRDTASSYEQYF. DNA of the CDR3: TGTGCCATCAGGGATACAGCAAGCTCCTACGAGCAGTACTTC.

V and J are TRBV7-9 and TRBJ2-5; TRBD1 might be the D (7 bases). The better agreement between TRBJ2-7 and the DNA end casts doubt on the J call. This CDR3 is built from 15 residues. Germline CDR1 is SEHNR and CDR2 is FQNEAQ (reference sequence). Here the CDR3 reads CASSLGGGGGDEQYF. DNA for the CDR3: TGTGCCAGCAGCTTAGGTGGAGGAGGGGGCGACGAGCAGTACTTC.

The V call is TRBV28, the J call TRBJ2-6, with D possibly TRBD2 on 5 matching bases. V dropped 4 bases and J dropped 0 bases, with 10 bases sitting between them. Germline V lookup: CDR1 MDHEN, CDR2 SYDVKM. CDR3 length: 16 residues. The CDR3 loop reads CASSSAGGSGANVLTF. DNA for the CDR3: TGTGCCAGCAGTTCGGCGGGCGGCTCTGGGGCCAACGTCCTGACTTTC.

V gene TRBV27 combines with J gene TRBJ2-1; 8 bases are shared with TRBD2. The CDR3 has 13 amino acids. Trimming cost V 5 bases and J 9 bases; bases outside gene matches: 6. Germline V gives CDR1 MNHEY, CDR2 SMNVEV (reference sequence). Here the CDR3 DNA reads TGTGCCAGCAGTCCCCCGGGGGGGATTGAGCAGTTCTTC. This codes for CASSPPGGIEQFF.

The chain links TRBV20-1 to TRBJ2-1; 9 bases match TRBD1. J was trimmed by 3 bases and V by 3 bases; bases with no gene match: 3. This CDR3 spans 14 amino acids. Germline V gene lookup returns CDR1 DFQATT and CDR2 SNEGSKA (reference sequence). This CDR3 reads CSASPGQGYNEQFF. Here the CDR3 DNA reads TGCAGTGCTAGTCCGGGACAGGGCTACAATGAGCAGTTCTTC.

On this clonotype: Mismatch with germline at one junction end may stem from a read error. The V call is TRBV12-3 or TRBV12-4, the J call TRBJ1-4; 8 bases agree with TRBD1. The CDR3 has 14 amino acids. DNA for the CDR3: TGTGCCTGCAGTTCAACAGGGGGGTGGGGAAAACTGTTTTTT. Its protein product is CACSSTGGWGKLFF.

V and J are TRBV4-1 and TRBJ2-5; no firm D call. The germline CDR1 and CDR2 sequences are MGHRA and YSYEKL. Trimming removed 1 base from V and 5 bases from J, with 14 bases in between. The CDR3 sequence is 15 residues long. The CDR3 DNA is TGCGCCAGCAGCCAAGTATTAAGGATGCACGAGACCCAGTACTTC. It encodes CASSQVLRMHETQYF.

In its sample, this clonotype was seen a few times. The chain is built from TRBV7-2 and TRBJ2-7; 15 bases are a match to TRBD2. In germline, CDR1 is SGHTA, CDR2 FQGNSA. This CDR3 comprises 17 residues. Losses at the gene ends were 6 bases for V and 2 bases for J; bases not matched to a gene: 8. CDR3 nucleotide sequence: TGTGCCAGCAGGACGGGACTAGCGGGAGGTCTCCCCTACGAGCAGTACTTC. It is translated as CASRTGLAGGLPYEQYF.

As regards this clonotype: Being one base from a much bigger clone, this may be a read error. The rearrangement uses TRBV20-1 and TRBJ2-6, with D maybe TRBD1 (5 bases). The CDR3 sequence is 16 residues long. Germline CDR1 DFQATT, CDR2 SNEGSKA (reference sequence). CDR3 sequence reads: CSASPRGPSGANALTF. The CDR3 DNA follows: TGCAGTGCTAGCCCTCGAGGCCCCTCTGGGGCCAACGCCCTGACTTTC.

The chain carries TRBV6-6 and TRBJ2-4; TRBD2 is a possible D gene (5 bases). The CDR3 consists of 16 residues. The germline V gene encodes CDR1 MNHNY and CDR2 SVGAGI (reference sequence). Trimming took off 4 bases at V and 0 bases at J, with 13 bases between the two ends. This CDR3 reads CASSLSEGLAKNIQYF. The CDR3 DNA sequence: TGTGCCAGCAGTTTGAGTGAGGGTCTAGCCAAAAACATTCAGTACTTC.

This clonotype was seen a few times. The V and J genes are TRBV11-2 and TRBJ2-4, with TRBD2 identical over 8 bases. The J call may not be correct, given that the DNA end is closer to TRBJ2-7. CDR3 length: 16 residues. CDR1 and CDR2 (germline): SGHAT, FQNNGV. The CDR3 loop is CASSRIYEAGANEQYF. CDR3 coding DNA: TGTGCCAGCAGCCGAATTTACGAAGCGGGAGCGAACGAGCAGTACTTC.

On this clonotype itself: Germline is not matched at one junction end, which may reflect a read error. J is TRBJ1-1 and V is TRBV12-3 or TRBV12-4, with no clear D. This CDR3 has 14 residues. CDR3 DNA: TGTGCCAGCAGTTTAGCAAGAAAGAACGCTGAAGCTTTCTTT. Protein: CASSLARKNAEAFF.

This clonotype came up a few times. The chain couples TRBV12-3 or TRBV12-4 to TRBJ2-3; possible D gene TRBD1, 6 bases. Trimming took 5 bases from V and 2 from J, leaving 11 bases between them. This CDR3 comprises 14 residues. The CDR3 region has the DNA TGTGCCAGCAGTGCACAGGGAGTCACAGATACGCAGTATTTT. It is translated as CASSAQGVTDTQYF.

The CDR3 nucleotides are TGCAGCGTTGGGGAGGATCTGGACGAGCAGTACTTC. This sequence encodes CSVGEDLDEQYF. The J gene is TRBJ2-7, the V gene TRBV29-1, with D perhaps matching TRBD2 (6 bases). CDR3 length: 12 residues. Germline V lookup: CDR1 SQVTM, CDR2 ANQGSEA. Trimming pared 4 bases from V and 5 bases from J, leaving 12 bases between.

This sequence joins TRBV11-2 and TRBJ2-7, with TRBD2 matching over 9 bases. The germline gives CDR1 SGHAT, CDR2 FQNNGV. The CDR3 length is 15 residues. With 5 bases clipped from V and 9 bases from J, the junction kept 14 bases outside the gene matches. The CDR3 sequence is CASSTRRAGGITQYF. Written as DNA, the CDR3 is TGTGCCAGCAGCACTAGACGAGCGGGAGGAATCACGCAGTACTTC.

The chain combines TRBV5-1 with TRBJ2-2; a possible D gene is TRBD2 (5 bases). Trimming took 0 bases from V and 3 from J, leaving 12 bases between them. Germline V CDR1 and CDR2: SGHRS, YFSETQ. The CDR3 length is 16 residues. This CDR3 reads CASSLVAEGDTGELFF. CDR3 nucleotides: TGCGCCAGCAGCTTGGTGGCAGAGGGCGACACCGGGGAGCTGTTTTTT. The whole variable domain, filled in from reference TRBV5-1 and TRBJ2-2, reads KAGVTQTPRYLIKTRGQQVTLSCSPISGHRSVSWYQQTPGQGLQFLFEYFSETQRNKGNFPGRFSGRQFSNSRSEMNVSTLELGDSALYLCASSLVAEGDTGELFFGEGSRLTVL.

This clonotype was observed a few times. This sequence joins TRBV5-1 and TRBJ2-3; TRBD2 aligns across 8 bases. Trimming cost V 9 bases and J 2 bases; bases outside gene matches: 5. The CDR3 has 13 amino acids. CDR1 and CDR2 from the germline V gene are SGHRS and YFSETQ. CDR3 nucleotide sequence: TGCGCCACACGAGCGGGAGCCACAGATACGCAGTATTTT. Its translation: CATRAGATDTQYF.

This clonotype was counted only a few times. The genes are TRBV12-3 or TRBV12-4 and TRBJ2-3; TRBD2 aligns across 14 bases. The CDR3 has 16 amino acids. V lost 6 bases, J lost 9 bases, and 11 bases stayed unmatched. As DNA, the CDR3 is TGTGCCAGCAGCCGACCTGGGACTAGCGGGAGCAACACGCAGTATTTT. Its protein product is CASSRPGTSGSNTQYF.

This clonotype has a single count. In DNA form, the CDR3 reads TGCGCCAGCAGCTTGACAGTAGGGCATGGCTACACCTTC. Translated: CASSLTVGHGYTF. The chain links TRBV5-1 to TRBJ1-2; D is unclear. V was trimmed by 1 base and J by 6 bases, leaving 10 bases between them. CDR3 length equals 13 residues. Germline V CDR1 and CDR2: SGHRS, YFSETQ.

This clonotype was counted only a few times. The chain joins TRBV6-5 to TRBJ1-4, with a weak D call TRBD1 (5 bases). Trimming removed 5 bases from V and 8 bases from J, with 15 bases in between. The CDR3 loop spans 14 amino acids. Germline V gene sequence: CDR1 MNHEY, CDR2 SVGAGI. CDR3 amino acids: CASSAPGLGEKLFF. For the CDR3, the DNA is TGTGCCAGCAGTGCCCCGGGGCTGGGCGAAAAACTGTTTTTT.

Concerning this clonotype: This could be a read error, since a much larger clone is one nucleotide away. The chain couples TRBV29-1 to TRBJ2-4; 13 bases are shared with TRBD2. The DNA end lines up better with TRBJ2-5; the J call may be wrong. CDR3 length equals 16 residues. Germline V CDR1 and CDR2: SQVTM, ANQGSEA. In DNA form, the CDR3 reads TGCAGCGTTGAAGGCTGGACTAGCGGGAGATCGAAGACCCAGTACTTC. As protein: CSVEGWTSGRSKTQYF.

This clonotype was detected a few times. The chain employs TRBV28 and TRBJ2-7, with 8 nucleotides matching TRBD1. This CDR3 is built from 18 residues. The trim removed 3 bases at V and 1 base at J, leaving 14 bases unmatched. The germline gives CDR1 MDHEN, CDR2 SYDVKM. This CDR3 is CASSFAQTGAPTSYEQYF. For the CDR3, the DNA is TGTGCCAGCAGTTTTGCCCAGACAGGGGCTCCAACTTCCTACGAGCAGTACTTC. The full variable domain, its missing parts supplied by reference TRBV28 and TRBJ2-7, is DVKVTQSSRYLVKRTGEKVFLECVQDMDHENMFWYRQDPGLGLRLIYFSYDVKMKEKGDIPEGYSVSREKKERFSLILESASTNQTSMYLCASSFAQTGAPTSYEQYFGPGTRLTVT.

This chain joins TRBV27 and TRBJ2-1; TRBD2 agrees at 11 bases. This CDR3 comprises 14 residues. The junction had 2 bases not matched to a gene; V was cut back by 4 bases and J by 6 bases. Germline CDR1 is MNHEY and CDR2 is SMNVEV (reference sequence). CDR3 loop: CASSWGTSGNEQFF. The CDR3 bases are TGTGCCAGCAGTTGGGGGACTAGCGGCAATGAGCAGTTCTTC.

Only a few counts were recorded for this clonotype. The chain combines TRBV3-1 with TRBJ1-6; no definite D call. CDR3 length equals 17 residues. Germline CDR1 LGHDT, CDR2 YNNKEL (reference sequence). The germline V and J ends were trimmed by 4 bases and 0 bases, with 13 bases remaining between them. In DNA form, the CDR3 reads TGTGCCAGCAGCCGCCTCCAGGTCGGCTCCTATAATTCACCCCTCCACTTT. Protein sequence: CASSRLQVGSYNSPLHF.

This clonotype turned up a few times. The rearrangement uses TRBV4-1 and TRBJ2-7; TRBD1 agrees at 8 bases. CDR1 and CDR2 (germline): MGHRA, YSYEKL. The CDR3 is made up of 17 amino acids. The trim removed 4 bases at V and 3 bases at J, leaving 14 bases unmatched. Here the CDR3 DNA reads TGCGCCAGCAGCCCCGGACAGGGCAGACACTCAGGCTACGAGCAGTACTTC. It specifies CASSPGQGRHSGYEQYF.

The CDR3 bases are TGCAGTGGGAAGCCCGTGTATGAGCAGTTCTTC. It encodes CSGKPVYEQFF. This sequence joins TRBV20-1 and TRBJ2-1; D not resolved. In germline, CDR1 is DFQATT, CDR2 SNEGSKA (reference sequence). V gave up 7 bases and J gave up 8 bases, with 12 bases separating them. The CDR3 length is 11 residues.

The chain employs TRBV10-1 and TRBJ1-2; D is perhaps TRBD1 (5 bases). This CDR3 contains 13 residues. Per germline, CDR1 WNHNN and CDR2 SYGVQD (reference sequence). V shed 0 bases and J shed 8 bases, with 10 bases lying between them. This chain's CDR3 is CASSESRGRGYTF. The CDR3 nucleotides read TGCGCCAGCAGTGAGTCGAGGGGTCGGGGCTACACCTTC.